This passage covers 8 T cell receptor beta chains from one sample sequenced in a study of early T cells in non-severe SARS-CoV-2 infection. TCRdb used MiXCR to reprocess the 5' RACE reads, holding one entry per CDR3 protein. The table records about 49,000 distinct CDR3 sequences, under 7.5% of them present only once. Material: whole blood, obtained at baseline. The receptors derive from an adult who was a healthcare worker with PCR-confirmed SARS-CoV-2 infection or an uninfected control (not recorded which).

This clonotype came up many times. The V and J genes are TRBV29-1 and TRBJ1-1, with 7 bases fitting TRBD1. Germline assignment: CDR1 SQVTM and CDR2 ANQGSEA. V shed 5 bases, J shed 2 bases, and the junction held 5 bases outside the gene matches. The CDR3 extends over 13 amino acids. The DNA of the CDR3 is TGCAGCGTTTCGTGGACAGGCAACACTGAAGCTTTCTTT. This translates into CSVSWTGNTEAFF. Looking up the rest from reference TRBV29-1 and TRBJ1-1 gives the full variable domain: SAVISQKPSRDICQRGTSLTIQCQVDSQVTMMFWYRQQPGQSLTLIATANQGSEATYESGFVIDKFPISRPNLTFSTLTVSNMSPEDSSIYLCSVSWTGNTEAFFGQGTRLTVV.

This clonotype was detected ten times or more. The CDR3 nucleotides read TGTGCCAGCACCCTTCTGAGTAAGGGCGGGGAGCTGTTTTTT. Translating it yields CASTLLSKGGELFF. The chain joins TRBV7-2 to TRBJ2-2; D call uncertain. Trimming shortened V by 7 bases and J by 7 bases, and 16 bases separated the two germline ends. This CDR3 region has 14 residues. Germline CDR1 and CDR2: SGHTA and FQGNSA.

This clonotype was observed a handful of times. V and J are TRBV4-3 and TRBJ2-2; 9 bases align to TRBD1. CDR3 length: 16 residues. CDR1 and CDR2 (germline): LGHNA, YSLEER. Germline trimming cut 2 bases from V and 8 bases from J; bases unmatched to any gene: 9. The CDR3 region is CASSQIPGQGSGELFF. The CDR3 DNA is TGCGCCAGCAGCCAAATACCGGGACAGGGATCTGGGGAGCTGTTTTTT.

The table lists this clonotype with many counts. The V and J genes are TRBV28 and TRBJ2-7; TRBD1 or TRBD2 may be the D gene (5 bases each). Per germline, CDR1 MDHEN and CDR2 SYDVKM. The V end was cut by 7 bases, the J end by 0 bases, with 13 bases between. The CDR3 runs 14 residues. The DNA of the CDR3 is TGTGCCAGCACCCCCGGTGGGGGCTCCTACGAGCAGTACTTC. Protein sequence: CASTPGGGSYEQYF.

This clonotype was picked up many times. This chain joins TRBV6-1 and TRBJ2-3; 14 bases agree with TRBD2. Trimming took 4 bases from V and 5 from J; bases not matched to a gene: 2. The germline V gene encodes CDR1 MNHNS and CDR2 SASEGT. This CDR3 has 15 amino acids. The CDR3, as DNA: TGTGCCAGCAGTGGACTAGCGGGGGGGCAAGATACGCAGTATTTT. Translated: CASSGLAGGQDTQYF.

This clonotype was observed many times. In nucleotides, the CDR3 is TGTGCCAGCATTCGAGGGAGTGAAGCTTTCTTT. As protein: CASIRGSEAFF. The V and J genes are TRBV6-5 and TRBJ1-1; no firm D call. The V end was cut by 7 bases, the J end by 7 bases, with 10 bases between. There are 11 residues in the CDR3. Germline CDR1 is MNHEY and CDR2 is SVGAGI.

In regard to this clonotype: Just one base apart from a much larger clone, this may be a read error. The chain joins TRBV7-9 to TRBJ2-4; 10 nucleotides agree with TRBD1. The CDR3 contains 15 residues. CDR1 is SEHNR, CDR2 FQNEAQ, per germline (reference sequence). Here the CDR3 DNA reads TGTGCCGGCAGCCTTCGGACAGGGGGCAAAAACATTCAGTACTTC. Its protein is CAGSLRTGGKNIQYF.

This clonotype turned up a few times. V is TRBV7-9 and J is TRBJ2-3; TRBD1 agrees at 9 bases. CDR1 is SEHNR, CDR2 FQNEAQ, per germline (reference sequence). The V and J ends lost 4 bases and 6 bases, in that order; junction bases with no gene match: 5. The CDR3 covers 14 residues. The CDR3 DNA reads TGTGCCAGCAGCTATACAGGGGGCCAGGATACGCAGTATTTT. Its translation: CASSYTGGQDTQYF.